These 24 T cell receptor beta chains originate from one sample sequenced in a study of cytomegalovirus exposure and HLA in healthy donors. 13 Jbeta primers and 60 Vbeta primers were used for the PCR. Sequencing used immunoSEQ multiplex PCR; TCRdb keeps in-frame clones, though not all of them. This table holds 140,000 or so clones, around 75% found once. The sample was PBMCs. These receptors were collected from a woman aged 25 to 39 in good health and CMV-seronegative.

The rearrangement joins TRBV5-8 to TRBJ2-3; 9 bases align to TRBD1. CDR1 SGHTS and CDR2 YDEGEE come from the germline V gene. This CDR3 spans 15 amino acids. The ends lost 3 bases at V and 2 bases at J; junction bases unmatched: 4. The CDR3 nucleotides read TGTGCCAGCAGCTGGGGACAGGGAAACACAGATACGCAGTATTTT. It yields the protein CASSWGQGNTDTQYF.

The chain combines TRBV7-3 with TRBJ2-3; D is unresolved. The CDR3 contains 14 residues. V lost 2 bases and J lost 0, with 6 bases in between. Germline CDR1 reads SGHTA; CDR2 reads FQGTGA. The CDR3 loop is CASSLLESTDTQYF. In nucleotides, the CDR3 is TGTGCCAGCAGCTTACTCGAGAGCACAGATACGCAGTATTTT.

This clone occurred once. This chain links TRBV7-9 with TRBJ2-1, with 12 bases matching TRBD2. Germline V gene lookup returns CDR1 SEHNR and CDR2 FQNEAQ (reference sequence). Trimming removed 5 bases from V and 5 bases from J; junction bases left unmatched: 4. The CDR3 is 15 residues long. This CDR3 is CASSPGLAGNNEQFF. Here the CDR3 DNA reads TGTGCCAGCAGCCCGGGACTAGCGGGTAACAATGAGCAGTTCTTC. Looking up the rest from reference TRBV7-9 and TRBJ2-1 gives the full variable domain: DTGVSQNPRHKITKRGQNVTFRCDPISEHNRLYWYRQTLGQGPEFLTYFQNEAQLEKSRLLSDRFSAERPKGSFSTLEIQRTEQGDSAMYLCASSPGLAGNNEQFFGPGTRLTVL.

The chain couples TRBV19 to TRBJ1-2, with D hard to call. V was trimmed by 3 bases and J by 3 bases, leaving 8 bases between them. Germline CDR1 is LNHDA and CDR2 is SQIVND (reference sequence). CDR3 size: 13 residues. The CDR3 bases are TGTGCCAGTAGTATGAGTTCTTACTATGGCTACACCTTC. Its protein product is CASSMSSYYGYTF.

This clone was picked up a small number of times. The genes are TRBV2 and TRBJ1-1; TRBD1 matches 7 bases. Unmatched junction bases numbered 8, after V lost 6 bases and J lost 4 bases. Germline V CDR1 and CDR2: SNHLY, FYNNEI. CDR3 size: 14 residues. The CDR3 coding sequence is TGTGCCAGCAGGTACAGGGGAAGAGTCACTGAAGCTTTCTTT. Translating gives CASRYRGRVTEAFF.

V is TRBV7-3 and J is TRBJ2-1, with 8 bases identical to TRBD1. Germline loops: CDR1 SGHTA, CDR2 FQGTGA. After removal of 5 bases from V and 4 bases from J, the junction contained 4 bases not matched to a gene. The length of the CDR3 is 14 residues. This CDR3 is CASSRDRSYNEQFF. CDR3 DNA: TGTGCCAGCAGCAGGGACAGGTCTTACAATGAGCAGTTCTTC.

CDR3 nucleotide sequence: TGTGCCAGCAGCCTGGCCCCCGCATGGAACTATGGCTACACCTTC. Translating gives CASSLAPAWNYGYTF. V is TRBV7-9 and J is TRBJ1-2; D unresolved. CDR3 size: 15 residues. Germline V gives CDR1 SEHNR, CDR2 FQNEAQ (reference sequence). Trimming took 5 bases from V and 2 from J, leaving 15 bases between them. Combining the CDR3 with reference TRBV7-9 and TRBJ1-2 gives the whole variable domain DTGVSQNPRHKITKRGQNVTFRCDPISEHNRLYWYRQTLGQGPEFLTYFQNEAQLEKSRLLSDRFSAERPKGSFSTLEIQRTEQGDSAMYLCASSLAPAWNYGYTFGSGTRLTVV.

The chain links TRBV5-1 to TRBJ2-1, with 13 bases aligning to TRBD2. The germline CDR1 and CDR2 sequences are SGHRS and YFSETQ. CDR3 length: 18 amino acids. The J segment lost 7 bases and the V segment lost 3 bases, leaving 13 bases of the junction unmatched. CDR3 loop: CASSSPPGLAGTYNEQFF. The CDR3, as DNA: TGCGCCAGCAGCTCACCCCCGGGACTAGCGGGAACTTATAATGAGCAGTTCTTC.

The chain uses TRBV28 and TRBJ1-4; TRBD1 matches at 7 bases. J gave up 3 bases and V 5 bases, and 3 bases lay outside the gene matches. The CDR3 is 14 amino acids. CDR1 and CDR2 (germline): MDHEN, SYDVKM. CDR3 in amino acids: CASSPGQPNEKLFF. CDR3 bases: TGTGCCAGCAGTCCGGGACAGCCTAATGAAAAACTGTTTTTT.

The rearrangement links TRBV4-1 to TRBJ2-1, with D unresolved. This CDR3 comprises 16 residues. Germline-derived CDR1 and CDR2 are MGHRA and YSYEKL. V was cut by 1 base and J by 3 bases, with 13 bases left in between. CDR3: CASSQVGFRVYNEQFF. The CDR3 DNA follows: TGCGCCAGCAGCCAAGTCGGCTTTCGGGTCTACAATGAGCAGTTCTTC.

The chain employs TRBV30 and TRBJ1-3; TRBD1 matches at 8 bases. The CDR3 runs 16 residues. Trimming at V came to 2 bases and at J to 2 bases, leaving 8 bases not matched to a gene. Looked up from germline, CDR1 is GTSNPN and CDR2 is SVGIG (reference sequence). The CDR3 DNA sequence: TGTGCCTGGAGTACCGCCGGGACAGGAACTGGAAACACCATATATTTT. This encodes CAWSTAGTGTGNTIYF.

The chain couples TRBV7-9 to TRBJ1-1; D unresolved. This CDR3 region has 12 residues. Germline lookup yields CDR1 SEHNR and CDR2 FQNEAQ (reference sequence). Trimming cost V 5 bases and J 5 bases, with 9 bases left between them. The CDR3 loop is CASSPPRTEAFF. The CDR3 DNA follows: TGTGCCAGCAGCCCACCGAGGACTGAAGCTTTCTTT.

The rearrangement joins TRBV5-4 to TRBJ2-3; the match to TRBD1 covers 9 bases. This CDR3 has 16 residues. Trimming cost V 4 bases and J 3 bases; bases outside gene matches: 9. The germline V gene encodes CDR1 SGHNT and CDR2 YYREEE (reference sequence). In nucleotides, the CDR3 is TGTGCCAGCAGCACGAGGGACAGGGCAGGAACAGATACGCAGTATTTT. Translated, it gives CASSTRDRAGTDTQYF.

This clone has just a few counts. The CDR3 sequence is CASSYLRDTEAFF. CDR3 DNA: TGTGCCAGCAGTTATTTGCGGGACACTGAAGCTTTCTTT. V usage is TRBV6-6 and J usage is TRBJ1-1; D gene ambiguous. V was clipped by 3 bases and J by 3 bases, with 8 bases between them. The CDR3 runs 13 residues. Per germline, CDR1 MNHNY and CDR2 SVGAGI (reference sequence).

The chain combines TRBV18 with TRBJ2-1; 7 nucleotides agree with TRBD2. Germline CDR1 KGHSH, CDR2 LQKENI. The CDR3 spans 15 residues. V shed 4 bases and J 8 bases; nucleotides not matched to a gene: 11. The CDR3 coding sequence is TGTGCCAGCTCACAGACTAGCCCTCCCGACGATGAGCAGTTCTTC. Protein product: CASSQTSPPDDEQFF.

This chain links TRBV30 with TRBJ2-3; TRBD1 might be the D (7 bases). Trimming removed 0 bases from V and 4 bases from J, with 14 bases in between. CDR3 length: 15 residues. CDR1 and CDR2 (germline): GTSNPN, SVGIG (reference sequence). CDR3 sequence (DNA): TGTGCCTGGAGTGTACCCGCCAGGGGGGCAGATACGCAGTATTTT. Amino acid sequence: CAWSVPARGADTQYF.

The chain employs TRBV5-1 and TRBJ2-6; a possible D gene is TRBD1 (6 bases). Germline lookup yields CDR1 SGHRS and CDR2 YFSETQ. This CDR3 is built from 18 residues. V was trimmed by 1 base and J by 0 bases, leaving 14 bases between them. The CDR3 sequence is CASSLRGRGSSGANVLTF. The DNA for the CDR3 is TGCGCCAGCAGCTTGCGTGGCAGGGGCTCCTCTGGGGCCAACGTCCTGACTTTC.

This clone was seen more than once but under ten times. The chain employs TRBV10-2 and TRBJ2-5; TRBD2 aligns across 13 bases. This CDR3 has 15 amino acids. In germline, CDR1 is WSHSY, CDR2 SAAADI. The ends lost 7 bases at V and 5 bases at J; junction bases unmatched: 7. This CDR3 reads CASITSGGGTETQYF. The CDR3 DNA follows: TGCGCCAGCATAACTAGCGGGGGGGGCACGGAGACCCAGTACTTC.

This clone was counted between two and nine times. This chain connects TRBV29-1 to TRBJ1-1; D call uncertain. Germline CDR1 is SQVTM and CDR2 is ANQGSEA. The CDR3 sequence is 13 residues long. V was cut by 6 bases and J by 3 bases, with 14 bases left in between. DNA of the CDR3: TGCAGCGTCCTCAGGTTGAGGGACACTGAAGCTTTCTTT. Amino acids: CSVLRLRDTEAFF.

The chain combines TRBV27 with TRBJ1-1; tentative D call: TRBD1 (5 bases). Germline loops: CDR1 MNHEY, CDR2 SMNVEV (reference sequence). This CDR3 has 12 amino acids. Trimming cost V 4 bases and J 9 bases, with 12 bases left between them. The CDR3 here is CASSSTQGKAFF. The CDR3 nucleotides read TGTGCCAGCAGTTCCACCCAGGGTAAAGCTTTCTTT.

The chain joins TRBV7-9 to TRBJ2-5; D is perhaps TRBD2 (5 bases). Germline assignment: CDR1 SEHNR and CDR2 FQNEAQ (reference sequence). The CDR3 extends over 12 amino acids. The germline V and J ends were trimmed by 5 bases and 7 bases, with 11 bases remaining between them. The CDR3 bases are TGTGCCAGCAGCAAAGCGGACGGGACCCAGTACTTC. Its translation: CASSKADGTQYF.

V usage is TRBV2 and J usage is TRBJ2-3, with TRBD1 matching 12 bases. The germline CDR1 and CDR2 sequences are SNHLY and FYNNEI. The CDR3 is 16 residues long. V gave up 4 bases and J gave up 6 bases; unmatched junction bases: 8. This chain's CDR3 is CASSVLGQGASDTQYF. In DNA, the CDR3 is TGTGCCAGCAGTGTTCTGGGACAGGGGGCGTCGGATACGCAGTATTTT.

V and J are TRBV6-5 and TRBJ1-6, with D possibly being TRBD1 (6 bases). Germline assignment: CDR1 MNHEY and CDR2 SVGAGI. This CDR3 comprises 16 residues. Deletions cut 0 bases from V and 5 bases from J, with 11 bases between. The CDR3 is CASSYSGGVNNSPLHF. The CDR3 DNA follows: TGTGCCAGCAGTTACTCAGGGGGGGTTAATAATTCACCCCTCCACTTT.

The rearrangement links TRBV9 to TRBJ2-2, with D perhaps TRBD2 (7 bases). CDR1 is SGDLS and CDR2 is YYNGEE in the germline V gene. Trimming took off 3 bases at V and 1 base at J, with 10 bases between the two ends. The length of the CDR3 is 15 residues. This CDR3 is CASSEGGLNTGELFF. The CDR3 DNA reads TGTGCCAGCAGCGAGGGGGGGCTGAACACCGGGGAGCTGTTTTTT.